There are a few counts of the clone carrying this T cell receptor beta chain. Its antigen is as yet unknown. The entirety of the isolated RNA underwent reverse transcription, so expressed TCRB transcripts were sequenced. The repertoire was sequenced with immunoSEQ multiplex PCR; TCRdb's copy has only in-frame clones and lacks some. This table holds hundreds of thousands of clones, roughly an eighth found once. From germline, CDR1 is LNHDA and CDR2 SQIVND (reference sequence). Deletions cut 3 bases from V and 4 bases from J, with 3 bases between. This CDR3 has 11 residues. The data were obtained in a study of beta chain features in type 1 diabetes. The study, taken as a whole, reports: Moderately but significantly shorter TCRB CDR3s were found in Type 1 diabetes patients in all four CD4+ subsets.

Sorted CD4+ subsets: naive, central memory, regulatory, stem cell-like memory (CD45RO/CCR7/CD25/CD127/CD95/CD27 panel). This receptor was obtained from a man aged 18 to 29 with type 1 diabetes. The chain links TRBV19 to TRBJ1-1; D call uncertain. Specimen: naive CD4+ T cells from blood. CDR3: CASSMVTEAFF. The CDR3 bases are TGTGCCAGTAGTATGGTCACTGAAGCTTTCTTT.